One and the same sample provided the 8 T cell receptor beta chains below, sequenced in a study of CD8 T cells in Susac syndrome. RNA was extracted with the RNeasy kit, and a quantity of about 0.5 to 1 ug was reverse transcribed using random hexamers. TCRdb re-called the immunoSEQ multiplex PCR reads with MiXCR, one entry per CDR3 protein. The data show approximately 160,000 distinct CDR3 sequences, approximately 90% seen once. The sequenced sample was CD4+ T cells from PBMCs. Receptors were obtained from a human donor in good health.

The chain joins TRBV4-2 to TRBJ1-4, with 10 bases that match TRBD1. V shed 3 bases, J shed 3 bases, and the junction held 4 bases outside the gene matches. The CDR3 is 16 residues long. CDR1 is LGHNA, CDR2 YNFKEQ, per germline. DNA for the CDR3: TGTGCCAGCAGCCAGCCCGGACAGGGGGCTAATGAAAAACTGTTTTTT. The encoded protein is CASSQPGQGANEKLFF.

V usage is TRBV28 and J usage is TRBJ2-7; D possibly corresponds to TRBD1 (5 bases). Per the germline V gene, CDR1 is MDHEN and CDR2 is SYDVKM. Deletions cut 6 bases from V and 6 bases from J, with 12 bases between. This CDR3 has 12 residues. This CDR3 reads CASRTGFPEQYF. CDR3 bases: TGTGCCAGCAGAACAGGATTCCCCGAGCAGTACTTC.

V and J are TRBV11-2 and TRBJ1-5, with D uncertain. This CDR3 has 15 amino acids. Germline CDR1 is SGHAT and CDR2 is FQNNGV. V lost 5 bases and J lost 1, with 12 bases in between. CDR3 sequence reads: CASSPVGGSNQPQHF. For the CDR3, the DNA is TGTGCCAGCAGCCCAGTCGGAGGGAGCAATCAGCCCCAGCATTTT.

The genes are TRBV3-1 and TRBJ2-7; D not resolved. This CDR3 has 13 residues. With 0 bases removed from V and 3 bases from J, the gap between germline ends came to 6 bases. Looked up from germline, CDR1 is LGHDT and CDR2 is YNNKEL (reference sequence). The CDR3 here is CASSQDAVYEQYF. The DNA of the CDR3 is TGTGCCAGCAGCCAAGATGCGGTCTACGAGCAGTACTTC.

V is TRBV7-8 and J is TRBJ2-7; 7 bases map to TRBD2. Germline CDR1 and CDR2: SGHVS and FQNEAQ. The CDR3 extends over 16 amino acids. With 5 bases clipped from V and 0 bases from J, the junction kept 10 bases outside the gene matches. CDR3 bases: TGTGCCAGCAGCGGGCTAGCGGATAAAACCTCCTACGAGCAGTACTTC. This codes for CASSGLADKTSYEQYF.

This clonotype came up a few times. The V and J genes are TRBV5-6 and TRBJ2-1; D perhaps matches TRBD1 (5 bases). The CDR3 loop spans 13 amino acids. V was shortened by 0 bases and J by 6 bases, with 7 bases between the two germline ends. Looked up from germline, CDR1 is SGHDT and CDR2 is YYEEEE. As DNA, the CDR3 is TGTGCCAGCAGCTTGGACAGGCTCAATGAGCAGTTCTTC. Amino acid sequence: CASSLDRLNEQFF.

The chain uses TRBV6-2 or TRBV6-3 and TRBJ2-2, with 10 positions matching TRBD1. Germline loops: CDR1 MNHEY, CDR2 SVGEGT. CDR3 length: 14 amino acids. J lost 6 bases, V lost 8 bases, and 6 bases had no gene match. DNA of the CDR3: TGTGCCAGCCGCCGGGACAGGGGACCCGGGGAGCTGTTTTTT. Protein sequence: CASRRDRGPGELFF.

The chain recombines TRBV28 with TRBJ1-6; D not resolved. The V gene lost 4 bases and the J gene lost 0 bases, with 7 bases spanning the gap. The CDR3 length is 15 residues. Germline V gene lookup returns CDR1 MDHEN and CDR2 SYDVKM. The CDR3 protein is CASSWGSSYNSPLHF. The CDR3 nucleotides read TGTGCCAGCAGTTGGGGAAGCTCCTATAATTCACCCCTCCACTTT.